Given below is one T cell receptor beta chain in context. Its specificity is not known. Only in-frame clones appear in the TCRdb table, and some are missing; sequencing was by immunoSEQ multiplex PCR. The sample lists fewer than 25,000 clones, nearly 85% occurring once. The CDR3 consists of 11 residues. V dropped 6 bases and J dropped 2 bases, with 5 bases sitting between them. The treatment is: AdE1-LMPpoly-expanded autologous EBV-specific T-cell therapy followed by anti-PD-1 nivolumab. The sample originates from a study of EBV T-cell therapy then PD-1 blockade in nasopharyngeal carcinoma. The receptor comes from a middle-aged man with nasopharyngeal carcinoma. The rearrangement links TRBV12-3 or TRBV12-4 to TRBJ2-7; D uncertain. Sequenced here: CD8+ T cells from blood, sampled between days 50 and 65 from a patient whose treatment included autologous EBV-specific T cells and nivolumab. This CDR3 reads CASSAAYEQYF. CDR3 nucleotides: TGTGCCAGCAGCGCTGCCTACGAGCAGTACTTC.